The rows below give T cell receptor beta chains drawn from one sample of a study of T-cell memory formation after mild COVID-19. MiXCR, run by TCRdb on the 5' RACE reads, gives a single entry per CDR3 protein. The repertoire consists of about 270,000 distinct CDR3 sequences, with 15% to 20% occurring once and the leading ten covering roughly 24%. Input material: PBMCs or a T cell subset sorted from them (not recorded which). These receptors all stem from a man aged 18 to 30 who had mild COVID-19 (a few samples of this study predate the infection). Cell type and time point are not known. CDR3s include the opening cysteine and the closing phenylalanine or tryptophan. The D gene is left open where the match is weak. For some rows the clone size is stated as once, few or many, or as a class when expanded; others skip it.

TRBV13,NA,NA,TRBJ2-2,CASSYTRAVTGELFF,TGTGCCAGCAGCTATACGAGGGCCGTTACCGGGGAGCTGTTTTTT
TRBV7-9,NA,NA,TRBJ2-7,CASSSNYEQYF,TGCGCCAGCAGCTCGAATTACGAGCAGTACTTC
TRBV5-6,many,NA,TRBJ2-5,CASSSRETQYF,TGTGCCAGCAGCTCCAGAGAGACCCAGTACTTC
TRBV6-6,NA,NA,TRBJ2-2,CASSSANPAGPGELFF,TGTGCCAGCAGTTCCGCAAACCCTGCGGGGCCCGGGGAGCTGTTTTTT
TRBV7-2,many,NA,TRBJ1-3,CASSQRGDGNTIYF,TGTGCCAGCAGCCAGAGGGGGGATGGAAACACCATATATTTT
TRBV5-1,NA,NA,TRBJ1-1,CASSLGFVVNTEAFF,TGCGCCAGCAGCTTGGGCTTCGTTGTGAACACTGAAGCTTTCTTT
TRBV9,few,NA,TRBJ2-7,CASSGAPTYEQYF,TGTGCCAGCAGCGGGGCTCCGACCTACGAGCAGTACTTC
TRBV6-5,NA,NA,TRBJ1-2,CASSYRAANYGYNF,TGTGCCAGCAGTTACAGAGCAGCTAACTATGGCTACAACTTC
TRBV11-2,few,NA,TRBJ2-7,CASSLASGTMGYEQYF,TGTGCCAGCAGCTTGGCCAGCGGAACCATGGGTTACGAGCAGTACTTC
TRBV2,NA,TRBD1,TRBJ2-3,CASRSGQSNTDTQYF,TGTGCCAGCAGATCGGGACAGAGTAACACAGATACGCAGTATTTT
TRBV7-8,NA,NA,TRBJ2-7,CASSRRRDTPYEQYF,TGTGCCAGCAGTCGCCGCCGGGACACCCCCTACGAGCAGTACTTC
TRBV28,NA,NA,TRBJ2-7,CASSLDREQYF,TGTGCCAGCAGTTTGGATAGGGAGCAGTACTTC
TRBV20-1,NA,NA,TRBJ1-5,CSASRAGKPQHF,TGCAGTGCTAGTAGGGCCGGGAAGCCCCAGCATTTT
TRBV6-6,NA,NA,TRBJ1-3,CASILEQQGNTIYF,NA
TRBV28,few,NA,TRBJ1-5,CASSPRRPYRVWQPQHF,TGTGCCAGCAGTCCACGACGACCATATAGGGTTTGGCAGCCCCAGCATTTT
TRBV5-1,NA,NA,TRBJ1-1,CASTAYPNTEAFF,TGCGCCAGCACCGCTTACCCGAACACTGAAGCTTTCTTT
TRBV5-5,NA,TRBD2,TRBJ2-7,CASSLWGTSTSYEQYF,TGTGCCAGCAGCTTGTGGGGGACTAGTACGTCCTACGAGCAGTACTTC
TRBV5-1,NA,NA,TRBJ2-5,CASSLMAPELETQYF,TGCGCCAGCAGCCTTATGGCCCCTGAGTTGGAGACCCAGTACTTC
TRBV18,NA,NA,TRBJ1-4,CASSPTVTNEKLFF,TGTGCCAGCTCACCGACAGTTACTAATGAAAAACTGTTTTTT
TRBV6-5,NA,TRBD1,TRBJ1-1,CASSYGTGEGMEAFF,TGTGCCAGCAGTTACGGGACAGGGGAAGGGATGGAAGCTTTCTTT
TRBV2,NA,NA,TRBJ2-4,CASRASLAKNIQYF,TGTGCCAGCAGGGCTTCACTAGCCAAAAACATTCAGTACTTC
TRBV4-2,few,NA,TRBJ1-2,CASSQENSRAYGYTF,TGTGCCAGCAGCCAAGAAAACAGCCGAGCCTATGGCTACACCTTC
TRBV5-1,NA,NA,TRBJ1-1,CASSSSRRTSEAFF,TGCGCCAGCAGCTCGTCTCGACGAACATCCGAAGCTTTCTTT
TRBV6-5,once,NA,TRBJ2-7,CASSPTGHEQYF,TGTGCCAGCAGCCCAACAGGGCACGAGCAGTACTTC
TRBV5-1,many,NA,TRBJ1-4,CASSLTEKNEKLFF,TGCGCCAGCAGCCTGACGGAGAAGAATGAAAAACTGTTTTTT
TRBV4-3,NA,NA,TRBJ2-7,CASSSQFTGTGYEQYF,TGCGCCAGCAGCTCACAATTTACCGGGACGGGCTACGAGCAGTACTTC
TRBV20-1,NA,NA,TRBJ2-5,CSASLPGGGETQYF,TGCAGTGCTAGTCTACCGGGGGGCGGGGAGACCCAGTACTTC
TRBV7-3,NA,NA,TRBJ2-3,CASSLDPRRTDTQYF,TGTGCCAGCAGCTTAGACCCCCGGAGGACAGATACGCAGTATTTT
TRBV18,NA,TRBD1,TRBJ1-4,CASSPPGQVREKLFF,TGTGCCAGCTCACCGCCGGGACAGGTTCGTGAAAAACTGTTTTTT
TRBV7-2,few,NA,TRBJ2-5,CASSSGSAEGTQYF,TGTGCCAGCAGCTCCGGATCGGCTGAGGGGACCCAGTACTTC
TRBV5-3,NA,TRBD1,TRBJ2-3,CARRTGGTDTQYF,TGTGCCAGAAGGACAGGGGGCACAGATACGCAGTATTTT
TRBV7-2,NA,NA,TRBJ1-5,CASSLAPIKPQHF,TGTGCCAGCAGCTTAGCCCCAATTAAGCCCCAGCATTTT